The present TCR beta chain was sequenced within a study of TIL therapy for anti-PD-1-resistant metastatic lung cancer. Study-level information: Tumor harvest preceded PD-1/PD-L1 blockade, followed by nivolumab treatment.

This clone was picked up a small number of times. What it recognizes is unknown. The libraries were made with immunoSEQ v3. TCRdb's table, derived via immunoSEQ multiplex PCR, lists solely in-frame clones and lacks some. The table has roughly 20,000 clones, around 79% seen once. Study conclusions and caveats: Patients were highly selected, enriched for treatment-naive, never-smoker and oncogene-addicted cases.

Regarding time point: pre-treatment sample, taken before nivolumab and TIL therapy. The CDR3 is 15 amino acids. The V end lost 2 bases, the J end lost 3 bases, and 13 bases lay between the germline ends. The germline CDR1 and CDR2 sequences are SGHTA and FQGNSA. Sequenced here: blood, sampled at baseline. The V and J genes are TRBV7-2 and TRBJ2-5; tentative D call: TRBD2 (7 bases). This TCR was sampled from a person aged 25-85 years with non-small cell lung cancer. The CDR3 region is CASSLSAGAEETQYF. The DNA for the CDR3 is TGTGCCAGCAGCTTAAGCGCGGGGGCCGAAGAGACCCAGTACTTC.